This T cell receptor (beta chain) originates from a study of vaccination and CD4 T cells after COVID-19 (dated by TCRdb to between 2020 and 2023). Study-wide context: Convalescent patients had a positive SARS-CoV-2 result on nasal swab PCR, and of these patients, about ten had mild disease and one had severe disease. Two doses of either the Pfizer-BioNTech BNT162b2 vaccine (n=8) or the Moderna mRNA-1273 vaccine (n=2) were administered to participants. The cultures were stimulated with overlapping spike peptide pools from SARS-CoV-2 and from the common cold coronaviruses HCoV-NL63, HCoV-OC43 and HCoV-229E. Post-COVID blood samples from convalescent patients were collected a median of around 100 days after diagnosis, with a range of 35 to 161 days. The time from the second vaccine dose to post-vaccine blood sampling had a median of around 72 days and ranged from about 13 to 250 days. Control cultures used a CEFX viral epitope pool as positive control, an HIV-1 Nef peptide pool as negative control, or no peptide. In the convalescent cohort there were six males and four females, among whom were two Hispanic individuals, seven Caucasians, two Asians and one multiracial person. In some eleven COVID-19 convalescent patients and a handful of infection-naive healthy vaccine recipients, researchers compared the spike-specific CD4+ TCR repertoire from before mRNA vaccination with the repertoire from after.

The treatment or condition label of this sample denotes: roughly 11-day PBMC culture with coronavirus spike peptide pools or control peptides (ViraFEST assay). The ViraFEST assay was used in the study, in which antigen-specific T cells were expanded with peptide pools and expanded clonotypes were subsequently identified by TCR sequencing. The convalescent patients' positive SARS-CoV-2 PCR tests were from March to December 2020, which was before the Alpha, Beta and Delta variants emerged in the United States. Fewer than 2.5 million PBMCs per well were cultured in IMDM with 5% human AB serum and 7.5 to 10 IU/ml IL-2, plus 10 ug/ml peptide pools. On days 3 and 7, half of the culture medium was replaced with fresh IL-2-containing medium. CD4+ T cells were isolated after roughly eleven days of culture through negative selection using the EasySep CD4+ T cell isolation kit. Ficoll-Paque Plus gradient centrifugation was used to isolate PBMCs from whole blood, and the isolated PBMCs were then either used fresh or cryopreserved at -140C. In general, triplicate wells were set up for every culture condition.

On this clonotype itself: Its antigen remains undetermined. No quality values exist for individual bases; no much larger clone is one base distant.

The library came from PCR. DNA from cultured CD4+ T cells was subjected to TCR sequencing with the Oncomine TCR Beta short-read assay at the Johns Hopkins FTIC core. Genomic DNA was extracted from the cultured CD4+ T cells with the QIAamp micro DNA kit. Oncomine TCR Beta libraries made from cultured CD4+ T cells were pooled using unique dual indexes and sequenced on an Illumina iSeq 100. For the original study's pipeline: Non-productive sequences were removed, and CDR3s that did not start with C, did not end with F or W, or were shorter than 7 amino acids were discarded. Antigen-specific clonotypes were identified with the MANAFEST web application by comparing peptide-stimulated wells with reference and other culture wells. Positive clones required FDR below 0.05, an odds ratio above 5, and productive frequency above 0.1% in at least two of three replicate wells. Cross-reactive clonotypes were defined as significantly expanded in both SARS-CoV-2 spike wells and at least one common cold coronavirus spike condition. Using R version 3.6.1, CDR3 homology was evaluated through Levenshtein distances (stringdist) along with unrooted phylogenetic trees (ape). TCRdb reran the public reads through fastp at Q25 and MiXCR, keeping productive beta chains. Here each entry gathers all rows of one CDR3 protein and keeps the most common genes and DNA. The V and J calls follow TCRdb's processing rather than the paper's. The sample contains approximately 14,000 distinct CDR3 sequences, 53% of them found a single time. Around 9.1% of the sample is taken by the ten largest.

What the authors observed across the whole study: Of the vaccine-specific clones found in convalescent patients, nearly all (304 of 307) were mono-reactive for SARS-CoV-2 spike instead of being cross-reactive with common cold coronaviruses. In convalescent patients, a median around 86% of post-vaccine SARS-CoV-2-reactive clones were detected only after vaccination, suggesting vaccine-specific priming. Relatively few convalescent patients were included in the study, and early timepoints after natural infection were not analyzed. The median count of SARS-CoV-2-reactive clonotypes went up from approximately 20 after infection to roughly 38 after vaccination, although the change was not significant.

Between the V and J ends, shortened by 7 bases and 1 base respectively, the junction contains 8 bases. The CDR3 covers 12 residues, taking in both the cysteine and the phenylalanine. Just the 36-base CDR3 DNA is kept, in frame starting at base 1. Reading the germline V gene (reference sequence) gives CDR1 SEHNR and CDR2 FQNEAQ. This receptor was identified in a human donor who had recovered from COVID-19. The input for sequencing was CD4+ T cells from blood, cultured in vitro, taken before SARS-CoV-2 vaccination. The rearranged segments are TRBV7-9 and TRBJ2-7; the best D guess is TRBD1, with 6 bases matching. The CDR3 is CASNRDSYEQYF. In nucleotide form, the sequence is TGTGCCAGCAACAGGGATTCCTACGAGCAGTACTTC.